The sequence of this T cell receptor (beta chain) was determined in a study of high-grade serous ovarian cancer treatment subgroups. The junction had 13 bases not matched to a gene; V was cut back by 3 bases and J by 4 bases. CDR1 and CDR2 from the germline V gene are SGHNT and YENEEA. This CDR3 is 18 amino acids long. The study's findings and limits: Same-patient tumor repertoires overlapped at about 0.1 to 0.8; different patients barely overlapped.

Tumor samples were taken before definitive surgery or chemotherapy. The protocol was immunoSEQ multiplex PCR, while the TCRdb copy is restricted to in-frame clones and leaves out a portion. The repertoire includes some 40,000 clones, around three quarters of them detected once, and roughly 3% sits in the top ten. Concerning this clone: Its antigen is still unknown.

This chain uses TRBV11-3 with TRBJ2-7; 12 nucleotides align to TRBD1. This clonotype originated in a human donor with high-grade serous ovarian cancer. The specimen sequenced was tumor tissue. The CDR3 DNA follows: TGTGCCAGCAGCTTCGCTAGAAAGGGGACAGGGGGCTGGTACGAGCAGTACTTC. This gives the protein CASSFARKGTGGWYEQYF.